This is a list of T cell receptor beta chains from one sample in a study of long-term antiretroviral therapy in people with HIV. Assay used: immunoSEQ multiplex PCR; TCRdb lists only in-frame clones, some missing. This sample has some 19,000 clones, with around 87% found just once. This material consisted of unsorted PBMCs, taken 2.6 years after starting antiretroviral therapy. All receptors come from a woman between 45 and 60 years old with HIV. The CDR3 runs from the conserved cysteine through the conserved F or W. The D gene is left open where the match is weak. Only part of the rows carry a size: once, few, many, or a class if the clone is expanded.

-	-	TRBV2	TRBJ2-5	TGTGCCAGCAGTGACGCGTATGGGACCCAGTACTTC	CASSDAYGTQYF
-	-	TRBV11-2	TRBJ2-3	TGTGCCAGCAGCAGCGGACTGGGGGATACGCAGTATTTT	CASSSGLGDTQYF
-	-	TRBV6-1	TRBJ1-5	TGTGCCAGCAGTGTACAGGGTTCTCTCCAGCCCCAGCATTTT	CASSVQGSLQPQHF
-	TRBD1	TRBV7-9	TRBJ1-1	TGTGCCAGCAGCCGACAGGGCGGCACTGAAGCTTTCTTT	CASSRQGGTEAFF
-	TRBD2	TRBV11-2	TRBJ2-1	TGTGCCAGCAGCCGGCGGGAGGGCGACTACAATGAGCAGTTCTTC	CASSRREGDYNEQFF
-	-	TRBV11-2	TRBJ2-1	TGTGCCAGCACACACGGGACCTCCGTCGATGAGCAGTTCTTC	CASTHGTSVDEQFF
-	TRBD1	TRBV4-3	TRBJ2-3	TGCGCCAGCAGCCAAGATAGTGGGACAGGGCCCGATACGCAGTATTTT	CASSQDSGTGPDTQYF
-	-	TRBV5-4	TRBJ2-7	TGTGCCAGCAGCCTGGAGGGGGACGGCGAGCAGTACTTC	CASSLEGDGEQYF
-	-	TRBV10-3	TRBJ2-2	TGTGCCACTTTGAGGGATCTTAACACCGGGGAGCTGTTTTTT	CATLRDLNTGELFF
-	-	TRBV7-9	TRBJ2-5	TGTGCCAGCAGCACCAGCACAGGGCTGGAGACCCAGTACTTC	CASSTSTGLETQYF
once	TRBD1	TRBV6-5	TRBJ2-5	TGTGCCAGCAGCCAAACGGGACAGAGTACCCAGTACTTC	CASSQTGQSTQYF
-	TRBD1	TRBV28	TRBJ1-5	TGTGCCAGCAGCCTGGACAGGGGGCAGGTGTATAGCAATCAGCCCCAGCATTTT	CASSLDRGQVYSNQPQHF
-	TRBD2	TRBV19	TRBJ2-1	TGTGCCAGTAGTATCGGGACTAGACAGGTCTACAATGAGCAGTTCTTC	CASSIGTRQVYNEQFF
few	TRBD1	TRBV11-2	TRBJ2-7	TGTGCCAGCAGCTCAAACAGGGGGCGCCGGGAGCAGTACTTC	CASSSNRGRREQYF
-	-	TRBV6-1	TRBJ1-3	TGTGCCAGCGAAAGACAGGCGACCTCTGGAAACACCATATATTTT	CASERQATSGNTIYF
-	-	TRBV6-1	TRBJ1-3	TGTGCCAGCACCTCGGGCGTTCGCTCTGGAAACACCATATATTTT	CASTSGVRSGNTIYF
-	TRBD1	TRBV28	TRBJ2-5	TGTGCCAGCAGTGGTACAGGGGCGGCCGAAGAGACCCAGTACTTC	CASSGTGAAEETQYF
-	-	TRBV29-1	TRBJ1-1	TGCAGCAACCTCCCCCTGGACAGCAGCATGAACACTGAAGCTTTCTTT	CSNLPLDSSMNTEAFF
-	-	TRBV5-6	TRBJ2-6	TGTGCCAGCAGCTTTTGGGCGGCCGGGGCCAACGTCCTGACTTTC	CASSFWAAGANVLTF
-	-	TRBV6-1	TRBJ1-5	TGTGCCAGCAGTGAATCAGGGGGCAATCAGCCCCAGCATTTT	CASSESGGNQPQHF
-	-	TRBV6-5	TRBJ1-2	TGTGCCAGCAGTCGAGGACAGATCTATGGCTACACCTTC	CASSRGQIYGYTF
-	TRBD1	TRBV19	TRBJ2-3	TGTGCCAGTAGCCGACAGGGGGCAACAGATACGCAGTATTTT	CASSRQGATDTQYF
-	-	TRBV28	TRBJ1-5	TGTGCCAGCAGCCCCCTAGGTGAGGGCGGCAATCAGCCCCAGCATTTT	CASSPLGEGGNQPQHF
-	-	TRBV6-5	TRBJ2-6	TGTGCCAGCAGTCGCGGGGTTGCGGGGGCCAACGTCCTGACTTTC	CASSRGVAGANVLTF
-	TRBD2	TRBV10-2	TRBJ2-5	TGCGCCAGCAGTGGGGTGGCGGGAGCATATGAGACCCAGTACTTC	CASSGVAGAYETQYF
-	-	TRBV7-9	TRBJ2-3	TGTGCCAGCAGGACTAGCACAGATACGCAGTATTTT	CASRTSTDTQYF
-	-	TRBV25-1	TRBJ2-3	TGTGCCAGCCCCTTGCTACTAGCTACTGCAGATACGCAGTATTTT	CASPLLLATADTQYF
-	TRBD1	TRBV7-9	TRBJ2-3	TGTGCCAGCAGCTTAGAACAGGGGGCTCTCACAGATACGCAGTATTTT	CASSLEQGALTDTQYF
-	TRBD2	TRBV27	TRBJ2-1	TGTGCCAGCAGTTTACTAGCGGGAGGGTTCAATGAGCAGTTCTTC	CASSLLAGGFNEQFF
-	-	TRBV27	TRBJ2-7	TGTGCCAGCAGTTCGAATTCCTACGAGCAGTACTTC	CASSSNSYEQYF
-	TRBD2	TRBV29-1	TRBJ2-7	TGCAGCGTTAAAGGACTAGCGGGGTCCTACGAGCAGTACTTC	CSVKGLAGSYEQYF
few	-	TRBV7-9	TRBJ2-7	TGTGCCAGCAGCACGGACAACTCCTACGAGCAGTACTTC	CASSTDNSYEQYF
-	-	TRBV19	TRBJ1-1	TGTGCCAGTTGCGACCCCGGGAGCCTGAACACTGAAGCTTTCTTT	CASCDPGSLNTEAFF
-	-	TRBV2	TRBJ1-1	TGTGCCAGCAGTGGTCAAGTTAACACTGAAGCTTTCTTT	CASSGQVNTEAFF
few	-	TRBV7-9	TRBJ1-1	TGTGCCAGCAGCCGAGGCGGGAACACTGAAGCTTTCTTT	CASSRGGNTEAFF
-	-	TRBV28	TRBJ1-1	TGTGCCAGCAGTATTGCACAGGAAGCTTTCTTT	CASSIAQEAFF
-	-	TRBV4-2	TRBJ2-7	TGTGCCAGCAGCCAAGAGGACCCCCACTACGAGCAGTACTTC	CASSQEDPHYEQYF
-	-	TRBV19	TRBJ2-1	TGTGCCAGTAGTATTTGGACAGCCTACAATGAGCAGTTCTTC	CASSIWTAYNEQFF
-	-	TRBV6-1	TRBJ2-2	TGTGCCAGCAGTGTCCGGGACTCGAACACCGGGGAGCTGTTTTTT	CASSVRDSNTGELFF
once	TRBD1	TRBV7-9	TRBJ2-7	TGTGCCAGCAGCCGCCCGGGACAGCCCTACGAGCAGTACTTC	CASSRPGQPYEQYF
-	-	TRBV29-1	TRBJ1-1	TGCAGCGTTGCAGGGACATACATGAACACTGAAGCTTTCTTT	CSVAGTYMNTEAFF
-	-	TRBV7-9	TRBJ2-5	TGTGCCAGCAGCTTAGCATCAGTACAAGAGACCCAGTACTTC	CASSLASVQETQYF
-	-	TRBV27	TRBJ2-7	TGTGCCAGCAGTTTAGGGCAGAGTTCTTCCTACGAGCAGTACTTC	CASSLGQSSSYEQYF
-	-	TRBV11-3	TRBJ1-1	TGTGCCAGCAGCTTAGGGGGACAATCTACCGAAGCTTTCTTT	CASSLGGQSTEAFF
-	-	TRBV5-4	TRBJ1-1	TGTGCCAGCAGCTTGCCCCCACAGGGGAACACTGAAGCTTTCTTT	CASSLPPQGNTEAFF
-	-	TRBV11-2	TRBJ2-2	TGTGCCAGCAGCTTTGCGAGAGGGGAGCTGTTTTTT	CASSFARGELFF
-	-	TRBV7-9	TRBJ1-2	TGTGCCAGCAGCCCAACGACAGGATATGGCTACACCTTC	CASSPTTGYGYTF
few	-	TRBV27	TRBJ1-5	TGTGCCAGCAGCATGTCGTTGAGTCAGCCCCAGCATTTT	CASSMSLSQPQHF